This T cell receptor beta chain was recovered during a study of blood T cells in healthy people across ages. CDR1 is ENHRY, CDR2 SYGVKD, per germline. This CDR3 contains 15 residues. As concerns this clonotype: The antigen remains undetermined.

The draw of peripheral blood yielded approximately 10 milliliters from each donor. Extraction of total RNA produced a minimum of 6 micrograms from each sample. The use of a sample-barcoded 5' primer and a J-beta primer mix characterized a second PCR of 7 to 11 cycles. TCRdb called the 5' RACE reads again in MiXCR, with one record for every CDR3 protein. The data hold about 1 million distinct CDR3 sequences, with around 45% observed a single time. Study-wide results and caveats: Per million T cells, TCR beta diversity dropped roughly linearly as age increased. Changes seen in expanded clonotypes were possibly confounded by donor CMV status left unknown.

The source material was blood. This TCR derives from a woman in her fifties or sixties in good health. The J gene is TRBJ2-1, the V gene TRBV10-3; D uncertain. With the DNA end fitting TRBJ2-7 better, the J assignment may be wrong. The CDR3 DNA reads TGTGCCATCAGCGCGCCGGCCAGCTCCTACAATGAGCAGTACTTC. It is translated as CAISAPASSYNEQYF.